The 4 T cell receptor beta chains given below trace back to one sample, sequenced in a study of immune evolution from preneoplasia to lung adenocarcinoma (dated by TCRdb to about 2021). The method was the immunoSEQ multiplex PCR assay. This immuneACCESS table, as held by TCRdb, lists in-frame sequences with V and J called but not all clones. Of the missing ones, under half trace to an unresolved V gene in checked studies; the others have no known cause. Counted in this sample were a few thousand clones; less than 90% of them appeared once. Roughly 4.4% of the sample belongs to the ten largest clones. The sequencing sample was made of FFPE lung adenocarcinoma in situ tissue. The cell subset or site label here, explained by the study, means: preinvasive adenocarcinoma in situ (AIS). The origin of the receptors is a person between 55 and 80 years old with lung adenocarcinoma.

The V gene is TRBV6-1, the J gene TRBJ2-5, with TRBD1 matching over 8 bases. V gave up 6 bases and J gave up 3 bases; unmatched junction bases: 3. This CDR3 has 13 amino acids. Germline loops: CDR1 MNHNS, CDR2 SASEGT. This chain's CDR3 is CASRNRGEETQYF. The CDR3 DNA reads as TGTGCCAGCAGAAACAGGGGGGAAGAGACCCAGTACTTC.

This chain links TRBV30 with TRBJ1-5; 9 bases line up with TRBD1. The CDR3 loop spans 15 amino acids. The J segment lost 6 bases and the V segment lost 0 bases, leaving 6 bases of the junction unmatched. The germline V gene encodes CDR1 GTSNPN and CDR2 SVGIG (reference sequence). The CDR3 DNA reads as TGTGCCTGGAGTGTACCCGGGACAGGGCGTCAGCCCCAGCATTTT. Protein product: CAWSVPGTGRQPQHF.

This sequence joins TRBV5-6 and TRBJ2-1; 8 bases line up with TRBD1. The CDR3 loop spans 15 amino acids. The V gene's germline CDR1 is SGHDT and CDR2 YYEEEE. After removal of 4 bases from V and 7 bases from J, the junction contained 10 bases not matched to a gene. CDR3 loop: CASSRLDRGGNEQFF. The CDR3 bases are TGTGCCAGCAGCCGACTTGACAGGGGAGGTAATGAGCAGTTCTTC. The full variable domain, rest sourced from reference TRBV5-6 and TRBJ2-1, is DAGVTQSPTHLIKTRGQQVTLRCSPKSGHDTVSWYQQALGQGPQFIFQYYEEEERQRGNFPDRFSGHQFPNYSSELNVNALLLGDSALYLCASSRLDRGGNEQFFGPGTRLTVL.

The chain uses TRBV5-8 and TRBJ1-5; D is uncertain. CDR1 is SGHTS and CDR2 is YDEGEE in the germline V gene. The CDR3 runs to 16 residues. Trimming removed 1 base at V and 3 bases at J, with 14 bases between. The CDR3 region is CASSLRGGQVNQPQHF. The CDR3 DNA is TGTGCCAGCAGCTTGCGGGGAGGGCAGGTCAATCAGCCCCAGCATTTT. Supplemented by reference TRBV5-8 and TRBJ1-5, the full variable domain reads EAGVTQSPTHLIKTRGQQATLRCSPISGHTSVYWYQQALGLGLQFLLWYDEGEERNRGNFPPRFSGRQFPNYSSELNVNALELEDSALYLCASSLRGGQVNQPQHFGDGTRLSIL.